This paragraph covers one T cell receptor beta chain sequence. V lost 3 bases to trimming and J lost 4 bases; unmatched junction nucleotides: 11. Germline CDR1 is SGHVS and CDR2 is FQNEAQ. The CDR3 has 18 amino acids. CD45RO negativity and positive selection for CCR7 defined naive CD8 cells, a population that excluded terminally differentiated effector memory CD45RA+ cells. This specimen comes from a study of shared clonotypes between healthy human individuals. Study-level information: CD4 naive and memory got three plates each, CD8 naive two, CD8 memory one.

Every subset had its genomic DNA shared out evenly among several immunoSEQ plates. Sorted-subset replicate PCRs used around 200 ng of genomic DNA. This amount corresponded to approximately 30,000 T cell genomes. TCRdb keeps only in-frame clones here, not all; method: immunoSEQ multiplex PCR. The data hold millions of clones, with roughly 91% observed a single time. The sequenced sample consisted of naive CD8+ T cells from PBMCs. This TCR was sampled from a man between 18 and 29 years old in good health. Some clones in this sample may be carry-over from other donors' samples. V is TRBV7-8 and J is TRBJ2-7, with 14 nucleotides matching TRBD2. CDR3 DNA: TGTGCCAGCAGCTTCCCATCCGGGACTAGCGGGAGAACGTACGAGCAGTACTTC. It is translated as CASSFPSGTSGRTYEQYF.